This TCR beta chain emerged from a study of graft-versus-host responses after intestinal transplantation. The method was immunoSEQ multiplex PCR; TCRdb's version includes in-frame clones alone and lacks a portion of them. The table lists 80,000 to 90,000 clones, under 90% of them singletons. The CDR3 is 15 residues long. Looked up from germline, CDR1 is SGHRS and CDR2 is YFSETQ. V lost 4 bases and J lost 0, with 12 bases in between. Details on this clone: Its antigen remains unidentified.

V is TRBV5-1 and J is TRBJ2-3, with a tentative D call TRBD1 (5 bases). The receptor's source is a human donor who received an intestinal transplant. This specimen consisted of unstimulated CD4+ T cells sorted from spleen or lymph node cells, obtained before intestinal transplant. The CDR3 sequence: CASSRGRTSTDTQYF. The CDR3 DNA reads TGCGCCAGCAGCCGTGGCCGGACAAGCACAGATACGCAGTATTTT.